The present entry profiles one TCR beta chain with its context. This entry is derived from a study of blood T cell repertoires in COVID-19. In the study overall: PBMCs, B-cell-depleted T cells, or T cells provided the cDNA or gDNA that made up the material.

Sequenced by immunoSEQ multiplex PCR; TCRdb stores in-frame clones only, minus some. The sample holds around 140,000 clones; about 85% are singletons and the top ten take 2.5%. Sample: peripheral blood. This TCR derives from a human donor with COVID-19, enrolled during active disease. The donor label of this sample is uncertain.

The CDR3 reads CASSRAGGETEAFF. The CDR3 DNA reads as TGTGCCAGCTCACGCGCGGGAGGGGAGACTGAAGCTTTCTTT. This chain joins TRBV18 and TRBJ1-1; TRBD1 is a possible D gene (5 bases). CDR1 is KGHSH, CDR2 LQKENI, per germline. CDR3 length equals 14 residues. Between the trimmed V and J ends, which lost 4 bases and 5 bases, there was a span of 14 bases.